This TCR beta chain stems from a study of cytomegalovirus exposure and HLA in healthy donors. Study details: One earlier analysis, a look at around 170 million T cells, found roughly 110 million unique TCR beta sequences. Study conclusions and caveats: There were several of the most significant clusters that appeared linked to common viral pathogens in a later analysis. HLA allele associations emerged for around 15,000 TCR beta sequences in a later analysis, at 0.05 false discovery rate. Certain sequence variants were highly shared and formed a cluster, and this cluster was likely a sequencing artifact.

The PCR had 60 Vbeta and 13 Jbeta primers. Measured with immunoSEQ multiplex PCR; TCRdb has only the in-frame clones, and not every one. This repertoire shows over 85,000 clones, 70% to 85% found once; its top ten account for roughly 6.2%. With respect to this clone: Its antigen is unidentified.

This sequence originates from a man aged 25 to 40 in good health and CMV-seropositive. Sample: PBMCs.

CDR3 in DNA: TGTGCCAGCAGTTTTGGGGGCTTAGAGTACACAGATACGCAGTATTTT. Residues: CASSFGGLEYTDTQYF. The rearrangement uses TRBV27 and TRBJ2-3; tentative D call: TRBD1 (6 bases). Germline V gene sequence: CDR1 MNHEY, CDR2 SMNVEV (reference sequence). This CDR3 is built from 16 residues. V gave up 3 bases and J gave up 2 bases, with 15 bases separating them.